A selection of T cell receptor beta chains follows, all from one sample in a study of T cell changes during pregnancy in multiple sclerosis. Using immunoSEQ multiplex PCR, the repertoire was profiled, and TCRdb retains in-frame clones only, with some absent. The data hold about 47,000 clones, with about 87% observed a single time. The sequencing used peripheral blood, collected in the first trimester of pregnancy. The receptor set was obtained from a female donor with multiple sclerosis, enrolled in a pregnancy study. The CDR3 runs from the conserved cysteine through the conserved F or W. The D gene is left open where the match is weak. Some rows have no size entry. The others give once, few or many, or a class for an expanded clone.

TRBV4-1	once	-	TRBJ2-7	TGCGCCAGCAGCCAAGAGTACACAGACAATAAGTACTTC	CASSQEYTDNKYF
TRBV6-5	-	-	TRBJ2-7	TGTGCCAGCAGTTACTCGATGGGCCGTGGCTACGAGCAGTACTTC	CASSYSMGRGYEQYF
TRBV9	-	-	TRBJ2-5	TGTGCCAGCAGCGTAGGGGAGACTGCCGGGCCCCAGGAGACCCAGTACTTC	CASSVGETAGPQETQYF
TRBV9	-	-	TRBJ2-7	TGTGCCAGCAGCGCCGAGGGGGACCGGGACGACGAGCAGTACTTC	CASSAEGDRDDEQYF
TRBV29-1	-	-	TRBJ1-2	TGCAGCGTTGAAGAGGAAAGGAACAGATATGGCTACACCTTC	CSVEEERNRYGYTF
TRBV19	once	TRBD1	TRBJ2-2	TGTGCCAGTAACACGGACAGGGGGAGGCCCGGGGAGCTGTTTTTT	CASNTDRGRPGELFF
TRBV2	-	TRBD2	TRBJ2-3	TGTGCCAGCACCCGAAAAACTGCTAGCGGGGGTTGGTTCACAGATACGCAGTATTTT	CASTRKTASGGWFTDTQYF
TRBV7-9	-	TRBD1	TRBJ1-1	TGTGCCAGCAGCGGGGACAGCCCCAACACTGAAGCTTTCTTT	CASSGDSPNTEAFF
TRBV7-6	-	-	TRBJ1-1	TGTGCCAGCAGCTTACACAGAGCAGACGCTGAAGCTTTCTTT	CASSLHRADAEAFF
TRBV18	-	TRBD1	TRBJ1-2	TGTGCCAGCTCACGTGGACAGGGGATCGCCTCAACCTCAACTGTCGGTGGCTACACCTTC	CASSRGQGIASTSTVGGYTF
TRBV29-1	-	TRBD1	TRBJ2-7	TGCAGCGCGACAGGGGCTTCCTACGAGCAGTACTTC	CSATGASYEQYF